These 20 T cell receptor beta chains were all obtained from the same sample, sequenced in a study of blood T cell repertoires in COVID-19. Sequenced by immunoSEQ multiplex PCR; TCRdb stores in-frame clones only, minus some. The sample contains tens of thousands of clones, roughly 81% of which appear only once. The sample consisted of peripheral blood. All receptors come from a man older than 75 with acute or convalescent COVID-19.

The CDR3: CASSLTRGSADTQYF. CDR3 nucleotides: TGTGCCAGCAGCTTAACCAGGGGTTCGGCAGATACGCAGTATTTT. The chain has TRBV7-9 and TRBJ2-3, with D perhaps matching TRBD1 (6 bases). The CDR3 extends over 15 amino acids. Germline V gene sequence: CDR1 SEHNR, CDR2 FQNEAQ (reference sequence). Trimming left V 2 bases short and J 4 bases short, with 13 bases between.

This chain joins TRBV6-4 and TRBJ2-2, with a possible D match to TRBD1 (6 bases). CDR3 length: 14 residues. V was pared by 5 bases and J by 7 bases, with 14 bases between. CDR1 MRHNA and CDR2 SNTAGT come from the germline V gene. CDR3 region: CASSPGTLSGELFF. In DNA, the CDR3 is TGTGCCAGCAGTCCCGGGACACTGAGCGGGGAGCTGTTTTTT.

This clone has only one observation. V usage is TRBV6-5 and J usage is TRBJ1-1; D may be TRBD1 (6 bases). Germline CDR1 and CDR2: MNHEY and SVGAGI. V lost 6 bases and J 6 bases, leaving 11 bases between the germline ends. This CDR3 spans 12 amino acids. CDR3 nucleotides: TGTGCCAGCAGACAGGGTAGTTCTGAAGCTTTCTTT. This encodes CASRQGSSEAFF.

The chain links TRBV6-6 to TRBJ1-6; no firm D call. Trimming cost V 4 bases and J 2 bases, with 9 bases left between them. The germline V gene has CDR1 MNHNY and CDR2 SVGAGI (reference sequence). The CDR3 has 15 amino acids. The CDR3 DNA sequence: TGTGCCAGCAGTTCGACACCAACCTATAATTCACCCCTCCACTTT. Translated, it gives CASSSTPTYNSPLHF.

The chain joins TRBV2 to TRBJ2-7; D possibly corresponds to TRBD1 (6 bases). The V end was cut by 9 bases, the J end by 7 bases, with 22 bases between. The CDR3 extends over 14 amino acids. Germline V gene data show CDR1 as SNHLY and CDR2 as FYNNEI. CDR3 coding DNA: TGTGCCAGTCTGTATGAGGACAGCGTTGGGGAGCAGTACTTC. This translates into CASLYEDSVGEQYF.

This chain uses TRBV10-3 with TRBJ2-7, with 10 bases aligning to TRBD2. Per the germline V gene, CDR1 is ENHRY and CDR2 is SYGVKD. This CDR3 has 17 amino acids. The J segment lost 5 bases and the V segment lost 0 bases, leaving 10 bases of the junction unmatched. CDR3 sequence (DNA): TGTGCCATCAGTGAGTCGGCTAGCGGGAGAGGGGGCAACGAGCAGTACTTC. Translation gives CAISESASGRGGNEQYF.

The rearrangement uses TRBV7-3 and TRBJ1-1; D may be TRBD1 (5 bases). Germline CDR1 is SGHTA and CDR2 is FQGTGA. The CDR3 consists of 14 residues. Trimming took 2 bases from V and 5 from J, leaving 12 bases between them. CDR3 sequence reads: CASSLQGLSTEAFF. In DNA form, the CDR3 reads TGTGCCAGCAGCTTACAGGGTCTGAGTACTGAAGCTTTCTTT.

The chain is built from TRBV6-1 and TRBJ1-6; D is uncertain. The germline CDR1 and CDR2 sequences are MNHNS and SASEGT. The ends were cut back, 2 bases at V and 13 bases at J, with 6 bases in the middle. The CDR3 spans 11 residues. In DNA form, the CDR3 reads TGTGCCAGCAGTGAATCAAATCCCCTCCACTTT. Amino acids: CASSESNPLHF.

This chain connects TRBV5-1 to TRBJ2-6; D remains unclear. The CDR3 spans 15 residues. The germline V gene encodes CDR1 SGHRS and CDR2 YFSETQ. V lost 4 bases, J lost 3 bases, and 11 bases lay in between. The CDR3 DNA sequence: TGCGCCAGCAGCGTACAGAGTATTGGGGCCAACGTCCTGACTTTC. Its translation: CASSVQSIGANVLTF.

V is TRBV11-3 and J is TRBJ2-1; TRBD2 agrees at 7 bases. Per the germline V gene, CDR1 is SGHNT and CDR2 is YENEEA. After removal of 5 bases from V and 9 bases from J, the junction contained 13 bases not matched to a gene. The CDR3 length is 15 residues. The CDR3 nucleotides are TGTGCCAGCAGCCCCAGTCGGACTAGTGGGAGTGAGCAGTTCTTC. It encodes CASSPSRTSGSEQFF. Full variable domain (rest looked up from reference TRBV11-3 and TRBJ2-1): EAGVVQSPRYKIIEKKQPVAFWCNPISGHNTLYWYLQNLGQGPELLIRYENEEAVDDSQLPKDRFSAERLKGVDSTLKIQPAELGDSAVYLCASSPSRTSGSEQFFGPGTRLTVL.

The genes are TRBV28 and TRBJ2-7, with D perhaps matching TRBD1 (5 bases). Trimming stripped 3 bases from V and 5 bases from J, with 14 bases between. This CDR3 contains 14 residues. The germline V gene has CDR1 MDHEN and CDR2 SYDVKM. CDR3 protein: CASSFQSGSDEQYF. The CDR3 nucleotides are TGTGCCAGCAGTTTTCAGTCAGGGTCCGACGAGCAGTACTTC.

The chain has TRBV19 and TRBJ2-6, with D perhaps TRBD1 (6 bases). The CDR3 has 14 residues. Germline CDR1 LNHDA, CDR2 SQIVND (reference sequence). The ends were cut back, 6 bases at V and 2 bases at J, with 8 bases in the middle. CDR3 DNA sequence: TGTGCCAGTAGCAGGACAGCTGGGGCCAACGTCCTGACTTTC. Translating gives CASSRTAGANVLTF.

In DNA form, the CDR3 reads TGTGCCAGTAGACTGCCCGGGACAGGAGAAGAAAAACTGTTTTTT. It encodes CASRLPGTGEEKLFF. The chain joins TRBV19 to TRBJ1-4; TRBD1 matches at 8 bases. CDR1 and CDR2 (germline): LNHDA, SQIVND (reference sequence). V shed 6 bases, J shed 8 bases, and the junction held 11 bases outside the gene matches. CDR3 length equals 15 residues.

This chain connects TRBV29-1 to TRBJ2-7; D may be TRBD2 (6 bases). CDR1 and CDR2 from the germline V gene are SQVTM and ANQGSEA. V was shortened by 4 bases and J by 0 bases, with 7 bases between the two germline ends. The CDR3 runs to 12 residues. The CDR3 DNA sequence: TGCAGCGTTGTGGGGGGCTCCTACGAGCAGTACTTC. Translating gives CSVVGGSYEQYF.

The chain couples TRBV19 to TRBJ1-2; D is undetermined. Between the trimmed V and J ends, which lost 4 bases and 0 bases, there was a span of 12 bases. Germline V gene lookup returns CDR1 LNHDA and CDR2 SQIVND (reference sequence). The CDR3 loop spans 15 amino acids. CDR3 DNA: TGTGCCAGTAGTAAGCAGGCATTGACTAACTATGGCTACACCTTC. Translating gives CASSKQALTNYGYTF.

Here the CDR3 reads CASSQVGQGYGYTF. Here the CDR3 DNA reads TGTGCCAGCAGCCAAGTGGGACAGGGCTATGGCTACACCTTC. The V gene is TRBV3-1 (or the pseudogene TRBV3-2), the J gene TRBJ1-2, with 9 positions matching TRBD1. V dropped 1 base and J dropped 4; count of bases not matched to a gene: 1. This CDR3 is 14 amino acids long. Germline CDR1 reads LGHDT; CDR2 reads YNNKEL (reference sequence).

This clone occurred once. The chain is built from TRBV11-3 and TRBJ1-1; unclear D gene. V shed 1 base and J shed 8 bases, with 11 bases lying between them. The germline V gene encodes CDR1 SGHNT and CDR2 YENEEA. The CDR3 consists of 13 residues. CDR3 nucleotide sequence: TGTGCCAGCAGCTTAGGCCTCCTCCTAGAAGCTTTCTTT. Translation gives CASSLGLLLEAFF.

The rearrangement links TRBV6-2 or TRBV6-3 to TRBJ2-1; D perhaps matches TRBD2 (6 bases). The CDR3 is 16 residues long. Looked up from germline, CDR1 is MNHEY and CDR2 is SVGEGT. V was clipped by 0 bases and J by 3 bases, with 12 bases between them. The CDR3 sequence: CASSYSTGEDYNEQFF. The CDR3 DNA follows: TGTGCCAGCAGTTACTCGACCGGGGAGGACTACAATGAGCAGTTCTTC.

This clone was detected only once. The V and J genes are TRBV27 and TRBJ2-1; 7 nucleotides agree with TRBD2. Per the germline V gene, CDR1 is MNHEY and CDR2 is SMNVEV (reference sequence). V shed 4 bases and J 6 bases; nucleotides not matched to a gene: 6. The CDR3 runs 14 residues. CDR3 loop: CASSSPGLGNEQFF. The CDR3 bases are TGTGCCAGCAGTTCCCCCGGACTAGGCAATGAGCAGTTCTTC.

This chain connects TRBV25-1 to TRBJ2-7, with 7 positions matching TRBD1. CDR1 is MGHDK, CDR2 SYGVNS, per germline. Trimming cost V 6 bases and J 9 bases; bases outside gene matches: 11. The CDR3 length is 13 residues. The CDR3 DNA reads as TGTGCCAGCAGGAACTCGGGACAGAGGACGCAGTACTTC. Its protein product is CASRNSGQRTQYF.